Listed below are T cell receptor beta chains from one sample, sequenced in a study of OX40 agonist ivuxolimab in advanced cancers. Produced via immunoSEQ multiplex PCR; TCRdb's table is partial and in-frame only. This table has approximately 50,000 clones, around four fifths appearing once. Here the sequenced sample was CD4+ or CD8+ T cells sorted from blood, taken in a trial of the OX40 agonist ivuxolimab. These receptors were collected from an adult with an advanced solid tumor such as melanoma, head and neck, liver or kidney cancer. Both conserved end residues are part of each CDR3.

V,J,CDR3
TRBV6-1,TRBJ1-5,CASSWGISGQPQHF
TRBV7-9,TRBJ1-1,CASSLGSIEAFF
TRBV7-2,TRBJ1-5,CASSLARGSNSNQPQHF
TRBV29-1,TRBJ1-1,CSVVGSLEAFF
TRBV5-1,TRBJ2-3,CASSLREADTQYF
TRBV19,TRBJ1-2,CASSKTEDGYTF
TRBV7-9,TRBJ2-7,CASSSPGGGQSGLGEQYF
TRBV30,TRBJ1-5,CAWSGQSNQPQHF
TRBV7-2,TRBJ2-3,CASSLASEATQYF
TRBV28,TRBJ2-7,CASTQGGRGHEQYF
TRBV7-2,TRBJ1-6,CASSPKGGTGNSPLHF
TRBV7-8,TRBJ1-2,CASSPPDRTFYGYTF
TRBV19,TRBJ1-5,CASSETGGDQPQHF
TRBV11-2,TRBJ2-1,CASRRPGTGNNEQFF
TRBV6-1,TRBJ1-1,CASSDDSAVNTEAFF
TRBV19,TRBJ2-5,CASTRGQGQETQYF
TRBV28,TRBJ2-2,CASIPRGANTGELFF
TRBV11-2,TRBJ2-3,CASSLVLAGGTDTQYF
TRBV13,TRBJ1-2,CASSFGDSNYGYTF
TRBV6-5,TRBJ1-5,CASSPGTLRNQPQHF
TRBV28,TRBJ1-1,CASSLQFEAFF
TRBV10-3,TRBJ2-4,CAISETGTKNIQYF
TRBV6-6,NA,CASSYGTSGVSYEQYF
TRBV4-3,TRBJ1-2,CASSQAHGQGASGYTF